The rows below give T cell receptor beta chains drawn from one sample of a study of shared clonotypes between healthy human individuals. Measured with immunoSEQ multiplex PCR; TCRdb has only the in-frame clones, and not every one. The table lists about half a million clones, 70% to 80% of them singletons. Material: PBMCs. All receptors come from a woman aged 40 to 55 in good health. Some clones in this sample may be carry-over from other donors' samples. Each CDR3 is given with its conserved first and last residue. The D gene is left open where the match is weak. The size entry is marked missing in some rows and otherwise reads once, few, many or a size class.

NA,TRBV7-2,NA,TRBJ1-2,CASSLAGGVNYGYTF,TGTGCCAGCAGCTTAGCGGGAGGGGTTAACTATGGCTACACCTTC
NA,TRBV19,NA,TRBJ2-6,CASSMGVSGANVLTF,TGTGCCAGTAGTATGGGTGTTTCTGGGGCCAACGTCCTGACTTTC
NA,TRBV14,NA,TRBJ2-3,CASSQDNTGTQYF,TGTGCCAGCAGCCAAGACAACACGGGTACGCAGTATTTT
NA,TRBV4-3,NA,TRBJ2-7,CASSQGKGQAYEQYF,TGCGCCAGCAGCCAAGGAAAGGGACAAGCCTACGAGCAGTACTTC
NA,TRBV7-2,TRBD2,TRBJ2-7,CASRPLAGGGYEQYF,TGTGCCAGCAGGCCTCTAGCGGGAGGGGGCTACGAGCAGTACTTC
NA,TRBV28,TRBD1,TRBJ1-3,CASSFRDRGPGNTIYF,TGTGCCAGCAGTTTTCGGGACAGGGGGCCTGGAAACACCATATATTTT
NA,TRBV29-1,TRBD2,TRBJ2-5,CSVEDLSLAVQETQYF,TGCAGCGTTGAAGATCTTAGTCTAGCGGTGCAAGAGACCCAGTACTTC
NA,TRBV4-3,NA,TRBJ2-3,CASSQEASWDTQYF,TGCGCCAGCAGCCAAGAGGCGTCGTGGGATACGCAGTATTTT
NA,TRBV7-9,NA,TRBJ2-2,CASSLELSTGELFF,TGTGCCAGCAGCTTGGAACTTTCCACCGGGGAGCTGTTTTTT
NA,TRBV7-3,NA,TRBJ1-4,CASFEGGTNEKLFF,TGTGCCAGCTTTGAGGGGGGCACTAATGAAAAACTGTTTTTT
once,TRBV5-1,NA,TRBJ1-4,CASSLAPGGGEKLFF,TGCGCCAGCAGCTTGGCCCCCGGGGGGGGCGAAAAACTGTTTTTT
few,TRBV18,TRBD2,TRBJ2-2,CASSTTSQNTGELFF,TGTGCCAGCTCGACGACTAGCCAGAACACCGGGGAGCTGTTTTTT
NA,TRBV6-1,NA,TRBJ1-3,CASSLQGGNTIYF,TGTGCCAGCAGTTTGCAGGGAGGAAACACCATATATTTT
few,TRBV30,NA,TRBJ1-2,CAWSRDRHGYTF,TGTGCCTGGAGTAGGGACCGCCATGGCTACACCTTC
NA,TRBV5-1,NA,TRBJ1-1,CASSGIQSSNTEAFF,TGCGCCAGCAGCGGAATACAGAGTTCGAACACTGAAGCTTTCTTT
NA,TRBV11-2,NA,TRBJ2-7,CASSLTSGANYEQYF,TGTGCCAGCAGCTTAACCTCAGGGGCGAATTACGAGCAGTACTTC
NA,TRBV5-1,TRBD1,TRBJ1-5,CASSPGTGNQPQHF,TGCGCCAGCAGCCCCGGGACAGGCAATCAGCCCCAGCATTTT